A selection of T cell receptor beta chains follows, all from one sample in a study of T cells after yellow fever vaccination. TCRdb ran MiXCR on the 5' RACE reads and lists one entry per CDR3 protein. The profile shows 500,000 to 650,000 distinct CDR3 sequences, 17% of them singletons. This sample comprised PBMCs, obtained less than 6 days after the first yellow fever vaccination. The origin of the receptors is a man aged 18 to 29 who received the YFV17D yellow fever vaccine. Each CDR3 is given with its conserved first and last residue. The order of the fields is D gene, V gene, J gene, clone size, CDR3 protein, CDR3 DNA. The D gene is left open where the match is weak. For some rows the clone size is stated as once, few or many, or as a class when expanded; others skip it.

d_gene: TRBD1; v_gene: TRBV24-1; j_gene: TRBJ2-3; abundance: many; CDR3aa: CATSDPAGTGGRDTQYF; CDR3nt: TGTGCCACCAGTGACCCGGCGGGGACAGGAGGTCGAGATACGCAGTATTTT
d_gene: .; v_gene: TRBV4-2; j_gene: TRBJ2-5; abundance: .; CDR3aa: CASRQQQGQAETQYF; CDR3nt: TGTGCCAGCAGGCAGCAGCAGGGCCAAGCAGAGACCCAGTACTTC
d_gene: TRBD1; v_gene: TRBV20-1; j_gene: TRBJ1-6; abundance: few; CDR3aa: CSARADRVKINSPLHF; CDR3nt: TGCAGTGCTAGAGCTGACAGGGTGAAGATTAATTCACCCCTCCACTTT
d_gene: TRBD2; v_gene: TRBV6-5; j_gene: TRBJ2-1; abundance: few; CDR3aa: CASSYSPTSGGNEQFF; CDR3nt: TGTGCCAGCAGTTACTCTCCGACTAGCGGGGGTAATGAGCAGTTCTTC
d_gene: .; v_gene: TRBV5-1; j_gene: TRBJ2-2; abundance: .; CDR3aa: CASFYGNSGNTGELFF; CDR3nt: TGCGCCAGCTTTTACGGAAATAGTGGGAACACCGGGGAGCTGTTTTTT
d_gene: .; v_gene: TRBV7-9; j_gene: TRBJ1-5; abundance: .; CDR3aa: CASSVAGGQPQHF; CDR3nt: TGTGCCAGCAGCGTCGCGGGTGGCCAGCCCCAGCATTTT
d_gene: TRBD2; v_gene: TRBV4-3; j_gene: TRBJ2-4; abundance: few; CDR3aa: CASSSGGGNIQYF; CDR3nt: TGCGCCAGCAGCAGCGGGGGCGGGAACATTCAGTACTTC
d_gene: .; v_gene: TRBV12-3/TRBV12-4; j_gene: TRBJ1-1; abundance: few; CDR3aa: CASSPTGGDTEAFF; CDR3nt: TGTGCCAGCAGTCCGACGGGGGGGGACACTGAAGCTTTCTTT
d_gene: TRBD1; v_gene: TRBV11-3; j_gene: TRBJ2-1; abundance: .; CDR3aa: CASSTNRGTGEQFF; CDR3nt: TGTGCCAGCAGCACCAACAGGGGGACGGGTGAGCAGTTCTTC
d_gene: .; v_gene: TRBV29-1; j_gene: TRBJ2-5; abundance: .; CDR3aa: CSLLPGYQETQYF; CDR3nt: TGCAGTTTACTTCCAGGGTATCAAGAGACCCAGTACTTC
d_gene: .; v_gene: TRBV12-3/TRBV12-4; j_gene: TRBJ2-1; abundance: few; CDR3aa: CASSSRDSWANEQFF; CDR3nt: TGTGCCAGCAGTTCTCGGGACTCATGGGCCAATGAGCAGTTCTTC